These 17 T cell receptor beta chains were all obtained from the same sample, sequenced in a study of T cell responses to AZD1222 COVID-19 vaccine. Data came from immunoSEQ multiplex PCR; TCRdb stores just in-frame clones and leaves some out. The table lists roughly 260,000 clones, more than 85% of them singletons. Sequencing used peripheral blood, obtained on day 0 of AZD1222 vaccination. These receptors all stem from an adult in good health.

The chain combines TRBV2 with TRBJ2-1; 8 bases match TRBD1. Germline values: CDR1 SNHLY, CDR2 FYNNEI. V was clipped by 8 bases and J by 0 bases; unmatched bases: 6. The CDR3 spans 15 residues. As DNA, the CDR3 is TGTGCCAGCGGGGGACAGGTCGTCTCCTACAATGAGCAGTTCTTC. This encodes CASGGQVVSYNEQFF.

The rearrangement joins TRBV2 to TRBJ1-3; 8 positions match TRBD1. The CDR3 consists of 14 residues. Germline V gives CDR1 SNHLY, CDR2 FYNNEI. V lost 6 bases to trimming and J lost 4 bases; unmatched junction nucleotides: 5. The CDR3, as DNA: TGTGCCAGCAGGATGGGACAGGTGGGAAACACCATATATTTT. Protein product: CASRMGQVGNTIYF.

The chain recombines TRBV7-2 with TRBJ1-1, with D hard to call. This CDR3 contains 14 residues. Trimming removed 5 bases from V and 0 bases from J, with 10 bases in between. Germline V lookup: CDR1 SGHTA, CDR2 FQGNSA. CDR3 residues: CASSVWGVNTEAFF. The CDR3 nucleotides are TGTGCCAGCAGCGTGTGGGGAGTGAACACTGAAGCTTTCTTT.

The chain employs TRBV12-3 or TRBV12-4 and TRBJ1-4; D gene unclear. V lost 5 bases and J lost 12, with 13 bases in between. The CDR3 has 12 amino acids. The CDR3 DNA reads TGTGCCAGCAGTCAAGGACGGGCCCAACTGTTTTTT. This sequence encodes CASSQGRAQLFF.

This clone was counted only a few times. The chain joins TRBV24-1 to TRBJ2-7; D may correspond to TRBD1 or TRBD2 (5 bases each). The CDR3 sequence is 16 residues long. V shed 0 bases and J shed 4 bases, with 15 bases lying between them. Germline CDR1 reads KGHDR; CDR2 reads SFDVKD. CDR3 region: CATSDLQRGRPYEQYF. The CDR3 nucleotides read TGTGCCACCAGTGATTTGCAACGGGGCAGGCCGTACGAGCAGTACTTC.

The rearrangement joins TRBV7-2 to TRBJ1-1, with D possibly being TRBD1 (6 bases). V lost 9 bases to trimming and J lost 3 bases, with 17 bases between them. There are 14 residues in the CDR3. Germline V lookup: CDR1 SGHTA, CDR2 FQGNSA. CDR3 residues: CASGKGGTDTEAFF. The CDR3 coding sequence is TGTGCCAGTGGGAAGGGGGGGACCGACACTGAAGCTTTCTTT. The full variable domain, in which reference TRBV7-2 and TRBJ1-1 provide the parts outside the CDR3, is GAGVSQSPSNKVTEKGKDVELRCDPISGHTALYWYRQSLGQGLEFLIYFQGNSAPDKSGLPSDRFSAERTGGSVSTLTIQRTQQEDSAVYLCASGKGGTDTEAFFGQGTRLTVV.

The gene calls are TRBV7-2 and TRBJ2-1; 13 bases are shared with TRBD2. With 10 bases clipped from V and 9 bases from J, the junction kept 6 bases outside the gene matches. Looked up from germline, CDR1 is SGHTA and CDR2 is FQGNSA. The CDR3 loop spans 13 amino acids. CDR3 sequence (DNA): TGTGCCACCGGGACTAGCGGGATTGGTGAGCAGTTCTTC. It codes for CATGTSGIGEQFF.

CDR3 residues: CASTPDYSNQPQHF. As DNA, the CDR3 is TGTGCCAGTACCCCTGACTACAGCAATCAGCCCCAGCATTTT. This chain joins TRBV19 and TRBJ1-5; D remains unclear. The CDR3 contains 14 residues. Germline CDR1 reads LNHDA; CDR2 reads SQIVND (reference sequence). Between the trimmed V and J ends, which lost 7 bases and 1 base, there was a span of 11 bases.

The rearrangement links TRBV18 to TRBJ1-2; 7 bases are a match to TRBD1. The germline CDR1 and CDR2 sequences are KGHSH and LQKENI. Trimming cost V 1 base and J 11 bases; bases outside gene matches: 10. The CDR3 is 14 residues long. The CDR3 DNA reads as TGTGCCAGCTCACCACTCGACAGGGATCTTGGATACACCTTC. Protein sequence: CASSPLDRDLGYTF. The variable domain in full, completed from reference TRBV18 and TRBJ1-2, reads NAGVMQNPRHLVRRRGQEARLRCSPMKGHSHVYWYRQLPEEGLKFMVYLQKENIIDESGMPKERFSAEFPKEGPSILRIQQVVRGDSAAYFCASSPLDRDLGYTFGSGTRLTVV.

This clone is medium-sized in the sample. The chain is built from TRBV6-1 and TRBJ2-3, with TRBD2 matching over 9 bases. CDR3 size: 15 residues. Trimming at V came to 2 bases and at J to 2 bases, leaving 2 bases not matched to a gene. Germline CDR1 MNHNS, CDR2 SASEGT. This CDR3 reads CASSELAGNTDTQYF. CDR3 nucleotides: TGTGCCAGCAGTGAACTAGCGGGGAACACAGATACGCAGTATTTT.

The chain joins TRBV28 to TRBJ2-7; tentatively, D is TRBD1 (6 bases). Germline V gives CDR1 MDHEN, CDR2 SYDVKM. Trimming cost V 2 bases and J 4 bases, with 18 bases left between them. The CDR3 consists of 16 residues. This chain's CDR3 is CASSLTGQAVEYEQYF. CDR3 DNA sequence: TGTGCCAGCAGTTTAACGGGACAAGCCGTGGAGTACGAGCAGTACTTC. Variable domain in full (rest from reference TRBV28 and TRBJ2-7): DVKVTQSSRYLVKRTGEKVFLECVQDMDHENMFWYRQDPGLGLRLIYFSYDVKMKEKGDIPEGYSVSREKKERFSLILESASTNQTSMYLCASSLTGQAVEYEQYFGPGTRLTVT.

The V call is TRBV20-1, the J call TRBJ1-5; D perhaps matches TRBD1 (5 bases). CDR1 DFQATT and CDR2 SNEGSKA come from the germline V gene (reference sequence). CDR3 size: 14 residues. Trimming cost V 5 bases and J 0 bases, with 11 bases left between them. The CDR3 is CSAGGHFSNQPQHF. The CDR3 DNA reads as TGCAGTGCTGGTGGACATTTTAGCAATCAGCCCCAGCATTTT.

This sequence joins TRBV28 and TRBJ2-4; possibly TRBD1 for D (7 bases). The V end was cut by 5 bases, the J end by 6 bases, with 20 bases between. Germline CDR1 MDHEN, CDR2 SYDVKM. The CDR3 is 16 residues long. The CDR3 reads CASSLRTRGVSNIQYF. CDR3 DNA: TGTGCCAGCAGTCTGCGGACCAGGGGGGTCTCAAACATTCAGTACTTC.

The V and J genes are TRBV2 and TRBJ1-2; D possibly corresponds to TRBD1 (6 bases). Trimming pared 2 bases from V and 5 bases from J, leaving 18 bases between. The germline V gene encodes CDR1 SNHLY and CDR2 FYNNEI. The CDR3 is 16 amino acids. As DNA, the CDR3 is TGTGCCAGCAGTGAATGGGGGCGGGGATCGGGATATGGCTACACCTTC. Translation gives CASSEWGRGSGYGYTF.

The V gene is TRBV7-9, the J gene TRBJ2-3, with 10 bases lining up with TRBD2. The length of the CDR3 is 16 residues. Germline CDR1 and CDR2: SEHNR and FQNEAQ (reference sequence). Trimming cost V 2 bases and J 5 bases; bases outside gene matches: 7. The CDR3 DNA follows: TGTGCCAGCAGCTTAAACAGCGGGAGGGTTGGAGATACGCAGTATTTT. This codes for CASSLNSGRVGDTQYF.

V usage is TRBV19 and J usage is TRBJ1-5; D is uncertain. The germline V gene encodes CDR1 LNHDA and CDR2 SQIVND (reference sequence). The CDR3 runs 15 residues. Trimming pared 4 bases from V and 0 bases from J, leaving 10 bases between. CDR3 region: CASSTVTGSNQPQHF. The CDR3, as DNA: TGTGCCAGTAGTACCGTGACGGGTAGCAATCAGCCCCAGCATTTT.

The chain links TRBV24-1 to TRBJ1-1; 9 positions match TRBD1. The CDR3 contains 14 residues. Per the germline V gene, CDR1 is KGHDR and CDR2 is SFDVKD. The J segment lost 5 bases and the V segment lost 5 bases, leaving 5 bases of the junction unmatched. The CDR3 reads CATSGGQGSTEAFF. The CDR3 DNA reads TGTGCCACCAGTGGAGGACAGGGGAGTACTGAAGCTTTCTTT.